The 26 T cell receptor beta chains listed next were all sequenced from one sample in a study of cytomegalovirus exposure and HLA in healthy donors. The PCR was carried out with 60 Vbeta primers and 13 Jbeta primers. TCRdb keeps only in-frame clones here, not all; method: immunoSEQ multiplex PCR. In the table there are around 100,000 clones, roughly three quarters of which are singletons. Sequences were obtained from PBMCs. These receptors came from a young woman in good health and CMV-seropositive.

The chain uses TRBV27 and TRBJ2-1; TRBD2 is a possible D gene (6 bases). The V and J ends lost 2 bases and 2 bases respectively, with 22 bases between them. CDR1 MNHEY and CDR2 SMNVEV come from the germline V gene (reference sequence). The CDR3 loop spans 19 amino acids. In nucleotides, the CDR3 is TGTGCCAGCAGTTTAGGGGGACTGGGGACGGGCTCAACCTACAATGAGCAGTTCTTC. Translating it yields CASSLGGLGTGSTYNEQFF.

The V and J genes are TRBV11-1 and TRBJ1-1; 9 nucleotides align to TRBD1. CDR1 is SGHAT, CDR2 FQDESV, per germline (reference sequence). The CDR3 spans 14 residues. V dropped 7 bases and J dropped 4; count of bases not matched to a gene: 7. The CDR3 loop reads CASTQTGGTTEAFF. The CDR3 DNA is TGTGCCAGCACACAGACAGGGGGTACCACTGAAGCTTTCTTT.

The chain links TRBV5-8 to TRBJ2-6; a possible D gene is TRBD1 (6 bases). This CDR3 is built from 18 residues. The V end lost 2 bases, the J end lost 1 base, and 16 bases lay between the germline ends. Germline V CDR1 and CDR2: SGHTS, YDEGEE. The DNA for the CDR3 is TGTGCCAGCAGCTTAGGTTACAGGGAAATTTCTGGGGCCAACGTCCTGACTTTC. This gives the protein CASSLGYREISGANVLTF.

Only one count was recorded for this clone. The CDR3 DNA reads TGTGCCAGCAGCTTAGGGGCGGGGAGCTCCTACGAGCAGTACTTC. Translation: CASSLGAGSSYEQYF. The chain links TRBV7-6 to TRBJ2-7; D might be TRBD2 (6 bases). V was clipped by 1 base and J by 0 bases, with 10 bases between them. In germline, CDR1 is SGHVS, CDR2 FNYEAQ. CDR3 size: 15 residues. The full variable domain, its missing parts supplied by reference TRBV7-6 and TRBJ2-7, is GAGVSQSPRYKVTKRGQDVALRCDPISGHVSLYWYRQALGQGPEFLTYFNYEAQQDKSGLPNDRFSAERPEGSISTLTIQRTEQRDSAMYRCASSLGAGSSYEQYFGPGTRLTVT.

The CDR3 spells CSASRRGNYGYTF. The DNA for the CDR3 is TGCAGCGCCTCACGGCGGGGGAACTATGGCTACACCTTC. V is TRBV29-1 and J is TRBJ1-2; TRBD1 might be the D (5 bases). The germline CDR1 and CDR2 sequences are SQVTM and ANQGSEA. This CDR3 has 13 residues. Trimming removed 7 bases from V and 2 bases from J, with 14 bases in between.

The chain has TRBV28 and TRBJ2-2, with a tentative D call TRBD2 (6 bases). Trimming removed 3 bases from V and 6 bases from J, with 8 bases in between. This CDR3 is built from 13 residues. CDR1 is MDHEN, CDR2 SYDVKM, per germline. The CDR3 sequence: CASSLGGAGELFF. In DNA form, the CDR3 reads TGTGCCAGCAGTTTGGGGGGAGCCGGGGAGCTGTTTTTT.

The chain joins TRBV2 to TRBJ2-1; tentative D call: TRBD1 (8 bases). The CDR3 contains 16 residues. Germline loops: CDR1 SNHLY, CDR2 FYNNEI. The ends were cut back, 7 bases at V and 0 bases at J, with 16 bases in the middle. The CDR3 DNA sequence: TGTGCCAGCAATACAGGGGGGGGGCCCTCCTACAATGAGCAGTTCTTC. This codes for CASNTGGGPSYNEQFF.

The V gene is TRBV4-3, the J gene TRBJ2-3; TRBD2 agrees at 10 bases. J lost 1 base, V lost 2 bases, and 12 bases had no gene match. The CDR3 consists of 19 residues. Germline CDR1 LGHNA, CDR2 YSLEER. CDR3 protein: CASSQLVLAGESGTDTQYF. In DNA, the CDR3 is TGCGCCAGCAGCCAATTAGTTCTAGCGGGAGAGTCGGGCACAGATACGCAGTATTTT.

V usage is TRBV5-1 and J usage is TRBJ2-3; 8 nucleotides align to TRBD1. CDR1 is SGHRS and CDR2 is YFSETQ in the germline V gene. The CDR3 covers 15 residues. V was clipped by 3 bases and J by 5 bases; unmatched bases: 8. CDR3 nucleotide sequence: TGCGCCAGCAGCTACCGGACAGGGCCCATAGATACGCAGTATTTT. It codes for CASSYRTGPIDTQYF.

The chain combines TRBV5-6 with TRBJ2-7; D uncertain. This CDR3 comprises 15 residues. The V gene's germline CDR1 is SGHDT and CDR2 YYEEEE. The V end lost 5 bases, the J end lost 2 bases, and 17 bases lay between the germline ends. The CDR3 DNA sequence: TGTGCCAGCAGTCTCGACATTCTGTCCCCCTACGAGCAGTACTTC. It yields the protein CASSLDILSPYEQYF.

V and J are TRBV6-1 and TRBJ2-3; 7 nucleotides match TRBD2. Germline V lookup: CDR1 MNHNS, CDR2 SASEGT. The CDR3 length is 16 residues. J was trimmed by 1 base and V by 2 bases; bases with no gene match: 6. In DNA form, the CDR3 reads TGTGCCAGCAGTGAACTAGTGGGGGGGGGCACAGATACGCAGTATTTT. It specifies CASSELVGGGTDTQYF.

J is TRBJ2-5 and V is TRBV29-1; 9 bases are a match to TRBD2. V was pared by 0 bases and J by 2 bases, with 13 bases of the junction left unmatched. The V gene's germline CDR1 is SQVTM and CDR2 ANQGSEA. The CDR3 is 18 amino acids. This CDR3 is CSVEEWGGGAPGQETQYF. The DNA of the CDR3 is TGCAGCGTTGAAGAGTGGGGCGGGGGGGCCCCAGGGCAAGAGACCCAGTACTTC.

The chain recombines TRBV11-2 with TRBJ1-2; 10 nucleotides match TRBD1. CDR3 length: 18 residues. The V segment lost 3 bases and the J segment 4 bases; nucleotides outside the gene matches: 14. The germline V gene has CDR1 SGHAT and CDR2 FQNNGV. The CDR3 protein is CASSFPVTGGGGSYGYTF. The CDR3 DNA is TGTGCCAGCAGCTTTCCCGTGACAGGGGGCGGTGGAAGCTATGGCTACACCTTC.

The V gene is TRBV5-6, the J gene TRBJ2-1, with D perhaps TRBD2 (6 bases). Trimming removed 4 bases at V and 6 bases at J, with 11 bases between. CDR1 is SGHDT, CDR2 YYEEEE, per germline. The length of the CDR3 is 13 residues. The CDR3 nucleotides are TGTGCCAGCAGCCGAACCGGGGGCAATGAGCAGTTCTTC. Translating it yields CASSRTGGNEQFF.

The genes are TRBV4-2 and TRBJ2-3; a weak D match, TRBD2 (5 bases). CDR1 is LGHNA, CDR2 YNFKEQ, per germline. CDR3 length equals 16 residues. The V end was cut by 4 bases, the J end by 1 base, with 15 bases between. CDR3 sequence reads: CASSPSGILRTDTQYF. The CDR3 coding sequence is TGTGCCAGCAGCCCCTCCGGGATTCTTCGCACAGATACGCAGTATTTT.

The table lists this clone with a few counts. The rearrangement uses TRBV2 and TRBJ2-5, with 8 nucleotides matching TRBD2. CDR3 length equals 12 residues. Germline assignment: CDR1 SNHLY and CDR2 FYNNEI. V was pared by 6 bases and J by 4 bases, with 1 base of the junction left unmatched. As DNA, the CDR3 is TGTGCCAGCAGCCGGGGGGGAGAGACCCAGTACTTC. It specifies CASSRGGETQYF.

This chain links TRBV18 with TRBJ1-2, with TRBD1 as a possible D gene (5 bases). The CDR3 extends over 13 amino acids. V was shortened by 2 bases and J by 4 bases, with 8 bases between the two germline ends. CDR1 KGHSH and CDR2 LQKENI come from the germline V gene. CDR3 DNA: TGTGCCAGCTCACCAGACAGTCCCTATGGCTACACCTTC. It translates to CASSPDSPYGYTF.

The J gene is TRBJ1-2, the V gene TRBV27; 7 positions agree with TRBD1. V lost 4 bases and J lost 3; bases outside the gene matches: 11. The germline V gene has CDR1 MNHEY and CDR2 SMNVEV (reference sequence). The CDR3 sequence is 16 residues long. DNA of the CDR3: TGTGCCAGCAGTTCTTCAACAGGGGAGGTCGACTATGGCTACACCTTC. Residues: CASSSSTGEVDYGYTF.

The CDR3: CASSSGTSGGSQETQYF. In nucleotides, the CDR3 is TGCGCCAGCAGCTCCGGGACTAGCGGGGGATCCCAAGAGACCCAGTACTTC. This chain links TRBV5-1 with TRBJ2-5; 14 bases match TRBD2. The junction had 5 bases not matched to a gene; V was cut back by 3 bases and J by 1 base. Looked up from germline, CDR1 is SGHRS and CDR2 is YFSETQ. The CDR3 contains 17 residues.

The chain joins TRBV11-3 to TRBJ2-1; D might be TRBD2 (6 bases). The V gene's germline CDR1 is SGHNT and CDR2 YENEEA. V was clipped by 2 bases and J by 5 bases, with 13 bases between them. The CDR3 runs 15 residues. This chain's CDR3 is CASSLHGRGNNEQFF. The CDR3 DNA is TGTGCCAGCAGCTTACACGGGAGAGGGAACAATGAGCAGTTCTTC.

As DNA, the CDR3 is TGTGCCTGGAGTGAGCGGGAAAAACTGTTTTTT. Translating it yields CAWSEREKLFF. The chain combines TRBV30 with TRBJ1-4; D is unclear. Germline V CDR1 and CDR2: GTSNPN, SVGIG (reference sequence). V lost 1 base and J lost 8, with 5 bases in between. The length of the CDR3 is 11 residues. The full variable domain, completed using reference TRBV30 and TRBJ1-4, is SQTIHQWPATLVQPVGSPLSLECTVEGTSNPNLYWYRQAAGRGLQLLFYSVGIGQISSEVPQNLSASRPQDRQFILSSKKLLLSDSGFYLCAWSEREKLFFGSGTQLSVL.

This chain uses TRBV19 with TRBJ2-7, with TRBD1 matching over 7 bases. J was trimmed by 3 bases and V by 7 bases; bases with no gene match: 9. The CDR3 totals 14 residues. Germline assignment: CDR1 LNHDA and CDR2 SQIVND (reference sequence). The CDR3 is CASNDPTGDYEQYF. Written as DNA, the CDR3 is TGTGCCAGTAATGATCCAACAGGGGACTACGAGCAGTACTTC.

This clone was recorded a few times. The chain links TRBV7-3 to TRBJ2-1; 11 bases line up with TRBD2. Germline V lookup: CDR1 SGHTA, CDR2 FQGTGA. The CDR3 runs to 14 residues. Trimming at V came to 2 bases and at J to 12 bases, leaving 6 bases not matched to a gene. CDR3 sequence: CASSLAASGGRQFF. The CDR3 DNA reads TGTGCCAGCAGCTTAGCAGCTAGCGGGGGGAGGCAGTTCTTC.

The gene calls are TRBV7-8 and TRBJ2-2; 9 bases are a match to TRBD1. This CDR3 is built from 17 residues. Germline trimming cut 5 bases from V and 4 bases from J; bases unmatched to any gene: 11. In germline, CDR1 is SGHVS, CDR2 FQNEAQ. CDR3 region: CASSPMTGGAVTGELFF. DNA of the CDR3: TGTGCCAGCAGCCCTATGACAGGGGGGGCTGTCACCGGGGAGCTGTTTTTT.

The J gene is TRBJ1-3, the V gene TRBV27; TRBD1 matches at 7 bases. V dropped 5 bases and J dropped 3; count of bases not matched to a gene: 7. CDR3 length equals 15 residues. The germline V gene has CDR1 MNHEY and CDR2 SMNVEV (reference sequence). Here the CDR3 DNA reads TGTGCCAGCAGTCAACAGGGGTTCAGTGGAAACACCATATATTTT. Amino acids: CASSQQGFSGNTIYF.

This clone showed up just once. The chain has TRBV7-9 and TRBJ2-3, with 7 nucleotides matching TRBD1. The CDR3 length is 15 residues. The trim removed 3 bases at V and 2 bases at J, leaving 5 bases unmatched. Germline V lookup: CDR1 SEHNR, CDR2 FQNEAQ (reference sequence). The CDR3 DNA reads TGTGCCAGCAGCTTGTGGACAGGAGACACAGATACGCAGTATTTT. Its protein product is CASSLWTGDTDTQYF.